One and the same sample provided the 19 T cell receptor beta chains below, sequenced in a study of CD8+CD57+ T cells in acquired aplastic anemia. Using genomic DNA as the template, TCR beta VDJ and CDR3 profiling was carried out. One entry per CDR3 protein, called by TCRdb with MiXCR from the reads. This table has roughly 280,000 distinct CDR3 sequences, under 65% appearing once. Patients selected for sequencing had displayed CD8+CD57+ cell expansion by flow cytometry. Sequenced material: sorted CD4+, CD8+, or CD8+CD57+ T cells (not recorded which) from PBMCs. Receptor source: a human donor with aplastic anemia.

This chain uses TRBV6-5 with TRBJ2-1; maybe TRBD1 (7 bases). The length of the CDR3 is 12 residues. Germline V gene sequence: CDR1 MNHEY, CDR2 SVGAGI. The ends were cut back, 8 bases at V and 12 bases at J, with 17 bases in the middle. In DNA, the CDR3 is TGTGCCAGCGGCAACAGGGGAGGAAGGCAGTTCTTC. Translating it yields CASGNRGGRQFF.

This clonotype was detected once. The CDR3 region is CASSLGTGAKAFF. The CDR3 DNA reads as TGTGCCAGCAGCCTTGGGACAGGGGCCAAAGCTTTCTTT. The gene calls are TRBV6-2 or TRBV6-3 and TRBJ1-1; 10 bases align to TRBD1. With 6 bases clipped from V and 9 bases from J, the junction kept 7 bases outside the gene matches. In germline, CDR1 is MNHEY, CDR2 SVGEGT. The CDR3 spans 13 residues.

This clonotype was counted a few times. The CDR3 loop is CASSFTSGGNQETQYF. CDR3 bases: TGTGCCAGCAGCTTCACTAGCGGGGGGAACCAAGAGACCCAGTACTTC. This sequence joins TRBV7-8 and TRBJ2-5; 12 bases agree with TRBD2. This CDR3 is 16 amino acids long. The trim removed 3 bases at V and 0 bases at J, leaving 2 bases unmatched. Germline CDR1 is SGHVS and CDR2 is FQNEAQ. The full variable domain, rest sourced from reference TRBV7-8 and TRBJ2-5, is GAGVSQSPRYKVAKRGQDVALRCDPISGHVSLFWYQQALGQGPEFLTYFQNEAQLDKSGLPSDRFFAERPEGSVSTLKIQRTQQEDSAVYLCASSFTSGGNQETQYFGPGTRLLVL.

The CDR3 region is CATSDFWTSGSTDTQYF. CDR3 coding DNA: TGTGCCACCAGTGATTTTTGGACTAGCGGGTCCACAGATACGCAGTATTTT. The chain employs TRBV24-1 and TRBJ2-3, with 11 bases identical to TRBD2. The trim removed 1 base at V and 2 bases at J, leaving 4 bases unmatched. Germline CDR1 and CDR2: KGHDR and SFDVKD. This CDR3 contains 17 residues.

This clonotype has only one observation. The rearrangement uses TRBV6-5 and TRBJ2-7, with TRBD1 matching 9 bases. Germline V gene sequence: CDR1 MNHEY, CDR2 SVGAGI. V lost 2 bases and J lost 4; bases outside the gene matches: 3. This CDR3 spans 14 amino acids. CDR3 amino acids: CASSYRGQGYEQYF. CDR3 coding DNA: TGTGCCAGCAGTTACAGGGGACAGGGTTACGAGCAGTACTTC.

This rearrangement joins TRBV19 to TRBJ2-3, with 7 bases aligning to TRBD1. V lost 5 bases and J lost 2; bases outside the gene matches: 7. This CDR3 contains 15 residues. Germline loops: CDR1 LNHDA, CDR2 SQIVND (reference sequence). The CDR3 DNA reads as TGTGCCAGTAGTCGGGACAGCGGTTCCACAGATACGCAGTATTTT. It is translated as CASSRDSGSTDTQYF.

The rearrangement uses TRBV20-1 and TRBJ2-3; the match to TRBD2 covers 11 bases. Germline CDR1 and CDR2: DFQATT and SNEGSKA (reference sequence). V was pared by 3 bases and J by 2 bases, with 7 bases of the junction left unmatched. The CDR3 is made up of 16 amino acids. CDR3 sequence (DNA): TGCAGTGCTAGCTACCTACTAGCGGGGGTCACAGATACGCAGTATTTT. Translation: CSASYLLAGVTDTQYF.

This clonotype was counted a single time. The genes are TRBV7-7 and TRBJ2-2; 9 bases map to TRBD1. CDR3 length: 15 amino acids. Losses at the gene ends were 4 bases for V and 4 bases for J; bases not matched to a gene: 4. Germline CDR1 is SSHAT and CDR2 is FNYEAQ (reference sequence). In DNA, the CDR3 is TGTGCCAGCAGCTCTGGACAGGGGCCCACCGGGGAGCTGTTTTTT. Amino acids: CASSSGQGPTGELFF.

This clonotype was seen many times. V usage is TRBV6-6 and J usage is TRBJ1-2, with D possibly TRBD1 on 6 matching bases. Germline CDR1 MNHNY, CDR2 SVGAGI (reference sequence). The CDR3 contains 13 residues. Trimming shortened V by 4 bases and J by 8 bases, and 14 bases separated the two germline ends. CDR3 loop: CASSSFNRDGYTF. CDR3 nucleotides: TGTGCCAGCAGTTCCTTTAACAGGGACGGCTACACCTTC.

The chain joins TRBV9 to TRBJ2-1; TRBD1 agrees at 11 bases. The V gene's germline CDR1 is SGDLS and CDR2 YYNGEE. The CDR3 contains 15 residues. After removal of 2 bases from V and 4 bases from J, the junction contained 2 bases not matched to a gene. The CDR3 is CASSVGTGGYNEQFF. DNA of the CDR3: TGTGCCAGCAGCGTCGGGACAGGGGGGTACAATGAGCAGTTCTTC. Combining the CDR3 with reference TRBV9 and TRBJ2-1 gives the whole variable domain DSGVTQTPKHLITATGQRVTLRCSPRSGDLSVYWYQQSLDQGLQFLIQYYNGEERAKGNILERFSAQQFPDLHSELNLSSLELGDSALYFCASSVGTGGYNEQFFGPGTRLTVL.

The V and J genes are TRBV7-3 and TRBJ2-3, with TRBD2 matching over 8 bases. This CDR3 has 15 amino acids. Trimming removed 5 bases from V and 6 bases from J; junction bases left unmatched: 10. Looked up from germline, CDR1 is SGHTA and CDR2 is FQGTGA. The CDR3 coding sequence is TGTGCCAGCAGCACCGGGACTAGGAGATCGGATACGCAGTATTTT. This sequence encodes CASSTGTRRSDTQYF.

Only a few counts were recorded for this clonotype. As DNA, the CDR3 is TGTGCCAGCAGCGCGGGAGGGGGTGGGGGATCACCCCTCCACTTT. Translating it yields CASSAGGGGGSPLHF. This chain connects TRBV9 to TRBJ1-6, with a weak D call TRBD1 (6 bases). CDR1 and CDR2 from the germline V gene are SGDLS and YYNGEE. The CDR3 loop spans 15 amino acids. Between the trimmed V and J ends, which lost 3 bases and 10 bases, there was a span of 17 bases.

The chain employs TRBV20-1 and TRBJ2-3, with 10 bases identical to TRBD2. Looked up from germline, CDR1 is DFQATT and CDR2 is SNEGSKA (reference sequence). The CDR3 length is 14 residues. This chain's CDR3 is CSTRRGLADHTQYF. In nucleotides, the CDR3 is TGCAGCACCCGCCGAGGACTAGCGGACCATACGCAGTATTTT.

The chain links TRBV5-1 to TRBJ2-3; 10 nucleotides align to TRBD1. Germline V gene lookup returns CDR1 SGHRS and CDR2 YFSETQ. The V gene end was trimmed by 2 bases and the J gene end by 4 bases; junction bases not matched to a gene: 4. This CDR3 spans 15 amino acids. This CDR3 is CASSFGQGGPDTQYF. The CDR3 bases are TGCGCCAGCAGCTTCGGACAGGGGGGCCCAGATACGCAGTATTTT.

The chain recombines TRBV29-1 with TRBJ1-2, with 7 positions matching TRBD1. The length of the CDR3 is 14 residues. Germline CDR1 and CDR2: SQVTM and ANQGSEA. V gave up 6 bases and J gave up 5 bases; unmatched junction bases: 12. As DNA, the CDR3 is TGCAGCGTGAACCGGGGACAGAGTAATTATGGCTACACCTTC. Its translation: CSVNRGQSNYGYTF.

This rearrangement joins TRBV19 to TRBJ2-1; 9 nucleotides match TRBD1. After removal of 5 bases from V and 3 bases from J, the junction contained 8 bases not matched to a gene. There are 16 residues in the CDR3. Germline assignment: CDR1 LNHDA and CDR2 SQIVND (reference sequence). The CDR3 nucleotides read TGTGCCAGTAGTCCATTCACAGGGGGCATCTACAATGAGCAGTTCTTC. Amino acid sequence: CASSPFTGGIYNEQFF.

This chain links TRBV5-8 with TRBJ2-7, with 7 bases that match TRBD1. Losses at the gene ends were 7 bases for V and 2 bases for J; bases not matched to a gene: 12. Germline CDR1 and CDR2: SGHTS and YDEGEE. This CDR3 is 15 amino acids long. The CDR3 DNA follows: TGTGCCAGCGCCGCCCCTGGGACAGTGGCCTACGAGCAGTACTTC. Residues: CASAAPGTVAYEQYF.

This clonotype came up many times. The V call is TRBV11-1, the J call TRBJ1-5; TRBD1 matches 11 bases. The CDR3 is 15 amino acids. After removal of 5 bases from V and 7 bases from J, the junction contained 7 bases not matched to a gene. Germline lookup yields CDR1 SGHAT and CDR2 FQDESV (reference sequence). In nucleotides, the CDR3 is TGTGCCAGCAGCCTAACTGGGACAGGGGGACAGCCCCAGCATTTT. Amino acid sequence: CASSLTGTGGQPQHF.

The CDR3 here is CASSESREMEKLFF. The CDR3, as DNA: TGCGCCAGCAGTGAGTCCCGGGAAATGGAAAAACTGTTTTTT. V and J are TRBV10-2 and TRBJ1-4; D is ambiguous. The CDR3 length is 14 residues. Per the germline V gene, CDR1 is WSHSY and CDR2 is SAAADI. Trimming shortened V by 0 bases and J by 8 bases, and 10 bases separated the two germline ends.